These T cell receptor beta chains were read from a single sample in a study of T cell responses to AZD1222 COVID-19 vaccine. Produced via immunoSEQ multiplex PCR; TCRdb's table is partial and in-frame only. The sample has over 90,000 clones; approximately 86% are singletons. The input for sequencing was peripheral blood, taken on day 0 of AZD1222 vaccination. These receptors were taken from an adult in good health. Each CDR3 is given without its conserved first and last residue. The D gene is left open where the match is weak.

ASSFDWPATQH	TRBJ1-5	TRBV12-3/TRBV12-4	-
ASSDSDNYNEQF	TRBJ2-1	TRBV6-4	-
ASSFQGNTDTQY	TRBJ2-3	TRBV7-2	-
ASSLRGQGVGNTIY	TRBJ1-3	TRBV19	TRBD1
ASSERTGAYEQY	TRBJ2-7	TRBV2	TRBD1
ASSFTGTTHTDTQY	TRBJ2-3	TRBV6-2/TRBV6-3	TRBD2
SARDSENTGELF	TRBJ2-2	TRBV29-1	TRBD1
ASVGTDNTGELF	TRBJ2-2	TRBV21-1	-
ASSFPQRLGNTIY	TRBJ1-3	TRBV7-9	-
SVAGTQNTEAF	TRBJ1-1	TRBV29-1	-
ASSYRGGASNQPQH	TRBJ1-5	TRBV6-2/TRBV6-3	-
ASSLAGRTETQY	TRBJ2-5	TRBV5-4	-
ASSYSISTVAQPQH	TRBJ1-5	TRBV6-5	-
ASSPLWTGHNEQF	TRBJ2-1	TRBV18	TRBD1
ATSSGDTNNEQF	TRBJ2-1	TRBV15	-
SVGDGRVRQETQY	TRBJ2-5	TRBV29-1	TRBD2
ATSRSYQGGLLNYGYT	TRBJ1-2	TRBV15	TRBD1
ASSTGLAVYNEQF	TRBJ2-1	TRBV19	TRBD2